This entry describes one TCR beta chain. The data derive from a study of OX40 agonist ivuxolimab in advanced cancers. Profiled with immunoSEQ multiplex PCR; TCRdb holds only in-frame clones, not every one. The sample carries around 63,000 clones, roughly 87% recorded once. Germline V gene lookup returns CDR1 SGHVS and CDR2 FQNEAQ. Trimming took 5 bases from V and 5 from J; bases not matched to a gene: 8. The length of the CDR3 is 14 residues. The chain links TRBV7-8 to TRBJ2-7, with TRBD1 matching 8 bases. This clonotype originated in an adult with an advanced solid tumor such as melanoma, head and neck, liver or kidney cancer. The input for sequencing was CD4+ or CD8+ T cells sorted from blood, taken in a trial of the OX40 agonist ivuxolimab. This CDR3 reads CASSPPGGRDEQYF. CDR3 DNA sequence: TGTGCCAGCAGCCCCCCAGGGGGCAGGGACGAGCAGTACTTC.